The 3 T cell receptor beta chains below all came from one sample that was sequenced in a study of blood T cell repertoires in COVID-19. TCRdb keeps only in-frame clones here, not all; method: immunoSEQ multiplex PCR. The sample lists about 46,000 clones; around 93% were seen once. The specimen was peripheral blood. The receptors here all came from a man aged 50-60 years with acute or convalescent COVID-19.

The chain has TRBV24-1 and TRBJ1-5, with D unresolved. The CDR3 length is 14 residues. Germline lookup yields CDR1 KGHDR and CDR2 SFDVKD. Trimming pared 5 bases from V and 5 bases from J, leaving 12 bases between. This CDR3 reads CATSVAGIYQPQHF. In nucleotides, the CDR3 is TGTGCCACCAGTGTTGCGGGAATTTATCAGCCCCAGCATTTT.

The DNA for the CDR3 is TGTGCCAGCAGTGAGTCTTCTAGCGGGGGGGGAAGGCAAGAGACCCAGTACTTC. Its protein product is CASSESSSGGGRQETQYF. The V and J genes are TRBV6-1 and TRBJ2-5; TRBD2 matches at 12 bases. CDR1 is MNHNS, CDR2 SASEGT, per germline. This CDR3 has 18 amino acids. V lost 3 bases, J lost 2 bases, and 10 bases stayed unmatched.

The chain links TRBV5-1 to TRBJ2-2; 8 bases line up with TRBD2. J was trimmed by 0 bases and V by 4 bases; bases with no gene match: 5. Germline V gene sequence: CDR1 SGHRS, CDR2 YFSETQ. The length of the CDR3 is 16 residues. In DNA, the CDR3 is TGCGCCAGCAGCATCACCGGGGGGGCGAACACCGGGGAGCTGTTTTTT. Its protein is CASSITGGANTGELFF.